This T cell receptor (beta chain) is drawn from a study of blood T cells in healthy people across ages. The CDR3 covers 14 residues. The germline CDR1 and CDR2 sequences are DFQATT and SNEGSKA (reference sequence). The V and J ends lost 6 bases and 2 bases respectively, with 17 bases between them. Then a second PCR, running about 7 to 11 cycles, was carried out with a sample-barcoded 5' primer and a J-beta primer mix. TCRdb re-called the 5' RACE reads through MiXCR, storing one row per CDR3 protein. The sample contains approximately 800,000 distinct CDR3 sequences, roughly 25% of which appear only once. The data also belong to a second study, concerning T cells of mothers and their children. Turning to that study: cDNA synthesis used all extracted RNA, 1.5 ug per 15 ul.

Sequencing was done on a sample of blood. This TCR was recovered from a boy younger than 18 in good health. The genes are TRBV20-1 and TRBJ2-7; maybe TRBD1 (5 bases). The CDR3 loop reads CSAPYRQGPYEQYF. DNA of the CDR3: TGCAGTGCCCCCTACCGGCAGGGTCCCTACGAGCAGTACTTC.